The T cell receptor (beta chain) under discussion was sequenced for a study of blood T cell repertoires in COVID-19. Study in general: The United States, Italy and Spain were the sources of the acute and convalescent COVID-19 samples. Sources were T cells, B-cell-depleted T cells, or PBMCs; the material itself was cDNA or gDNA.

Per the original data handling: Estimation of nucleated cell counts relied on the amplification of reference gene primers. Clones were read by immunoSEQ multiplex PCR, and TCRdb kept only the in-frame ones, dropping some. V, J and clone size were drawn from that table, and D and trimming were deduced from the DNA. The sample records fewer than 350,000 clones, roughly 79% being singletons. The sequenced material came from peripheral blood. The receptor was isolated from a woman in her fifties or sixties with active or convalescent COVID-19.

CDR3 region: CASSLFPGEGTEAFF. The CDR3 nucleotides read TGTGCCAGCAGCCTCTTTCCCGGGGAGGGCACTGAAGCTTTCTTT. J is TRBJ1-1 and V is TRBV11-2; no clear D gene. The CDR3 spans 15 residues. The germline V and J ends were trimmed by 5 bases and 4 bases, with 17 bases remaining between them. Per germline, CDR1 SGHAT and CDR2 FQNNGV.